The clone carrying this TCR beta chain was seen a handful of times. Trimming stripped 0 bases from V and 0 bases from J, with 3 bases between. The germline CDR1 and CDR2 sequences are SGHTA and FQGNSA. The CDR3 has 13 amino acids. The entry originates in a study of beta chain features in type 1 diabetes. Expressed TCRB transcripts were sequenced because the entire RNA isolate underwent reverse transcription. The data were produced by immunoSEQ multiplex PCR, yet TCRdb's version contains in-frame clones alone and is incomplete. Here the sample spans 120,000 to 150,000 clones, about a tenth being singletons.

The receptor was isolated from a middle-aged woman in good health. The sample was central memory CD4+ T cells from blood. The chain carries TRBV7-2 and TRBJ2-7; D remains ambiguous. This chain's CDR3 is CASSLASSYEQYF. DNA of the CDR3: TGTGCCAGCAGCTTAGCCAGCTCCTACGAGCAGTACTTC.